This TCR beta chain was profiled in a study of T cell repertoires in cytomegalovirus infection. A remark on this clonotype: The target antigen is unknown.

TCRdb processed the reads anew with MiXCR; each CDR3 protein has one entry. Altogether fewer than 850,000 distinct CDR3 sequences are present, under 35% being singletons, with the ten largest covering roughly 13%. Trimming took 0 bases from V and 0 from J, leaving 6 bases between them. CDR3 length equals 15 residues. Per the germline V gene, CDR1 is MGHRA and CDR2 is YSYEKL. The receptor was isolated from a human donor in good health (CMV status not recorded). Some clones in this sample may be carry-over from other donors' samples. The sample consisted of cultured CD8+ T cells from PBMCs, taken from culture after CMV antigen stimulation. The V call is TRBV4-1, the J call TRBJ2-1; D unclear. The CDR3 region has the DNA TGCGCCAGCAGCCAAGAAGGGTTCTCCTACAATGAGCAGTTCTTC. This sequence encodes CASSQEGFSYNEQFF.